This passage covers 27 T cell receptor beta chains from one sample sequenced in a study of blood T cell repertoires in COVID-19. Profiled with immunoSEQ multiplex PCR; TCRdb holds only in-frame clones, not every one. Among hundreds of thousands of clones listed, roughly 85% were seen once. Sequencing was performed on PBMCs or T cells enriched from blood (not recorded which). These receptors were taken from a woman aged 45-65 years who had recovered from COVID-19.

CDR3 coding DNA: TGTGCCAGCTCCCCGAGACAGGGGGCCATGAACACTGAAGCTTTCTTT. Residues: CASSPRQGAMNTEAFF. The J gene is TRBJ1-1, the V gene TRBV18; TRBD1 agrees at 10 bases. V lost 6 bases, J lost 0 bases, and 7 bases stayed unmatched. CDR3 size: 16 residues. Per the germline V gene, CDR1 is KGHSH and CDR2 is LQKENI.

The V and J genes are TRBV11-2 and TRBJ2-1; perhaps TRBD2 as D (6 bases). Germline lookup yields CDR1 SGHAT and CDR2 FQNNGV. V gave up 1 base and J gave up 7 bases, with 20 bases separating them. The CDR3 has 17 amino acids. The CDR3 loop is CASSLGRELSLSNEQFF. The CDR3 nucleotides are TGTGCCAGCAGCTTAGGGAGGGAACTATCTTTGTCTAATGAGCAGTTCTTC.

The CDR3 nucleotides read TGTGCCAGCAGTTCAACCGGGAGAAATTTGGACTACACCTTC. Encoded protein: CASSSTGRNLDYTF. The V call is TRBV27, the J call TRBJ1-2; the D is unclear. CDR1 is MNHEY, CDR2 SMNVEV, per germline (reference sequence). The CDR3 consists of 14 residues. V was clipped by 4 bases and J by 10 bases, with 19 bases between them.

The rearrangement uses TRBV7-9 and TRBJ2-1; a weak D match, TRBD2 (6 bases). V was clipped by 5 bases and J by 2 bases, with 13 bases between them. Looked up from germline, CDR1 is SEHNR and CDR2 is FQNEAQ (reference sequence). The CDR3 covers 15 residues. CDR3 nucleotides: TGTGCCAGCAGCAACCGGGAGTTAACCTACAATGAGCAGTTCTTC. Protein: CASSNRELTYNEQFF. The entire variable domain, with the rest obtained from reference TRBV7-9 and TRBJ2-1, is as follows: DTGVSQNPRHKITKRGQNVTFRCDPISEHNRLYWYRQTLGQGPEFLTYFQNEAQLEKSRLLSDRFSAERPKGSFSTLEIQRTEQGDSAMYLCASSNRELTYNEQFFGPGTRLTVL.

This chain connects TRBV10-1 to TRBJ2-7, with D tentatively TRBD2 (6 bases). Looked up from germline, CDR1 is WNHNN and CDR2 is SYGVQD (reference sequence). The CDR3 has 16 amino acids. The V end lost 2 bases, the J end lost 5 bases, and 19 bases lay between the germline ends. In DNA form, the CDR3 reads TGCGCCAGCAGTGAGACTTGGACTACCGAAGTCCACGAGCAGTACTTC. Protein: CASSETWTTEVHEQYF.

CDR3 residues: CASSFRNTGELFF. CDR3 in DNA: TGCGCCAGCAGCTTCAGGAACACCGGGGAGCTGTTTTTT. The gene calls are TRBV5-1 and TRBJ2-2; no firm D call. From germline, CDR1 is SGHRS and CDR2 YFSETQ. The V end lost 2 bases, the J end lost 1 base, and 3 bases lay between the germline ends. The CDR3 is made up of 13 amino acids.

The chain uses TRBV5-1 and TRBJ1-1; D remains unclear. Trimming stripped 3 bases from V and 0 bases from J, with 15 bases between. The CDR3 runs to 16 residues. Germline V gives CDR1 SGHRS, CDR2 YFSETQ. Here the CDR3 DNA reads TGCGCCAGCAGCTGGAGGACGCAGCCCATGAACACTGAAGCTTTCTTT. Translation: CASSWRTQPMNTEAFF.

This chain connects TRBV6-2 or TRBV6-3 to TRBJ2-1; 12 nucleotides line up with TRBD2. The CDR3 contains 14 residues. Germline CDR1 is MNHEY and CDR2 is SVGEGT. The V and J ends lost 5 bases and 10 bases, in that order; junction bases with no gene match: 6. The DNA of the CDR3 is TGTGCCAGCAGTACCCTAGCGGGGGGGCGGGAGCAGTTCTTC. Its protein product is CASSTLAGGREQFF.

The chain uses TRBV23-1 and TRBJ1-1; possibly TRBD1 for D (5 bases). TRBV23-1 is treated as an ORF (open reading frame) with a function not yet certain. The CDR3 is 14 amino acids. The CDR3 reads CAKSVRDGGTEAFF. The CDR3 coding sequence is TGCGCTAAGAGTGTACGGGACGGAGGGACTGAAGCTTTCTTT.

The rearrangement joins TRBV7-9 to TRBJ1-2; D is ambiguous. This CDR3 contains 14 residues. Germline CDR1 reads SEHNR; CDR2 reads FQNEAQ (reference sequence). Trimming took off 3 bases at V and 4 bases at J, with 12 bases between the two ends. In nucleotides, the CDR3 is TGTGCCAGCAGCTTCGGGGAGTCATTCTATGGCTACACCTTC. Its protein is CASSFGESFYGYTF.

V gene TRBV7-2 combines with J gene TRBJ2-2, with D perhaps TRBD1 (5 bases). Trimming removed 4 bases at V and 6 bases at J, with 12 bases between. From germline, CDR1 is SGHTA and CDR2 FQGNSA. This CDR3 comprises 14 residues. For the CDR3, the DNA is TGTGCCAGCAGCTCAGGGTTAGAGGCCGGGGAGCTGTTTTTT. It yields the protein CASSSGLEAGELFF.

The gene calls are TRBV3-1 (or the pseudogene TRBV3-2) and TRBJ2-1, with TRBD2 identical over 7 bases. Trimming cost V 1 base and J 4 bases; bases outside gene matches: 7. This CDR3 is built from 16 residues. Germline V gene lookup returns CDR1 LGHDT and CDR2 YNNKEL (reference sequence). The DNA for the CDR3 is TGTGCCAGCAGCCAAGTCATGGGGGGGGGTTACAATGAGCAGTTCTTC. Translated: CASSQVMGGGYNEQFF.

The V call is TRBV30, the J call TRBJ2-7; TRBD2 agrees at 9 bases. With 0 bases clipped from V and 6 bases from J, the junction kept 3 bases outside the gene matches. CDR3 length: 13 residues. From germline, CDR1 is GTSNPN and CDR2 SVGIG (reference sequence). CDR3 in amino acids: CAWSVRREGEQYF. In DNA, the CDR3 is TGTGCCTGGAGTGTACGGCGGGAGGGCGAGCAGTACTTC.

The chain recombines TRBV29-1 with TRBJ2-7, with TRBD1 identical over 8 bases. The CDR3 is 13 amino acids. Germline CDR1 is SQVTM and CDR2 is ANQGSEA. Trimming cost V 3 bases and J 5 bases; bases outside gene matches: 6. The DNA of the CDR3 is TGCAGCGTTGACCCACAGGGGGTGGACGAGCAGTACTTC. This encodes CSVDPQGVDEQYF.

The chain couples TRBV7-2 to TRBJ1-5, with D unclear. This CDR3 is 15 amino acids long. V lost 9 bases and J 3 bases, leaving 18 bases between the germline ends. In germline, CDR1 is SGHTA, CDR2 FQGNSA. In DNA, the CDR3 is TGTGCCAGTGTAGGAGGGTTAGGATTCAATCAGCCCCAGCATTTT. Protein sequence: CASVGGLGFNQPQHF.

The chain combines TRBV10-3 with TRBJ2-7; 7 positions match TRBD1. Germline V gene sequence: CDR1 ENHRY, CDR2 SYGVKD. Unmatched junction bases numbered 13, after V lost 3 bases and J lost 5 bases. The CDR3 consists of 16 residues. As DNA, the CDR3 is TGTGCCATCAGTGAAGCCAGGGGGTGGACTTCCAACGAGCAGTACTTC. It translates to CAISEARGWTSNEQYF.

This clone has just one count. V is TRBV5-1 and J is TRBJ1-4, with D possibly being TRBD1 (6 bases). Trimming pared 4 bases from V and 7 bases from J, leaving 14 bases between. Looked up from germline, CDR1 is SGHRS and CDR2 is YFSETQ. The CDR3 is 14 amino acids. CDR3 bases: TGCGCCAGCAGCGGAACTCAGGGGAGTGAAAAACTGTTTTTT. Its protein is CASSGTQGSEKLFF.

This clone was recorded once. The gene calls are TRBV30 and TRBJ2-5; possible D gene TRBD1, 6 bases. This CDR3 has 13 amino acids. Germline-derived CDR1 and CDR2 are GTSNPN and SVGIG (reference sequence). Trimming left V 5 bases short and J 5 bases short, with 15 bases between. The CDR3 DNA is TGTGCCTGGGTGAGAGGGGGTCTGGAGACCCAGTACTTC. Translating gives CAWVRGGLETQYF.

V usage is TRBV18 and J usage is TRBJ2-2; no definite D call. CDR1 KGHSH and CDR2 LQKENI come from the germline V gene. V gave up 0 bases and J gave up 3 bases, with 11 bases separating them. The CDR3 contains 16 residues. The CDR3 DNA is TGTGCCAGCTCACCACCGGAAGCGATCGACACCGGGGAGCTGTTTTTT. It codes for CASSPPEAIDTGELFF.

This sequence joins TRBV30 and TRBJ1-2; D might be TRBD1 (5 bases). Germline CDR1 is GTSNPN and CDR2 is SVGIG (reference sequence). CDR3 length equals 13 residues. Trimming shortened V by 4 bases and J by 6 bases, and 15 bases separated the two germline ends. DNA of the CDR3: TGTGCCTGGAATATGGGGCGGGGGAATGGCTACACCTTC. Protein product: CAWNMGRGNGYTF. Using reference TRBV30 and TRBJ1-2 for the parts outside the CDR3, the full variable domain is SQTIHQWPATLVQPVGSPLSLECTVEGTSNPNLYWYRQAAGRGLQLLFYSVGIGQISSEVPQNLSASRPQDRQFILSSKKLLLSDSGFYLCAWNMGRGNGYTFGSGTRLTVV.

V usage is TRBV5-1 and J usage is TRBJ2-5, with 12 bases fitting TRBD2. Losses at the gene ends were 4 bases for V and 1 base for J; bases not matched to a gene: 8. Germline CDR1 SGHRS, CDR2 YFSETQ. CDR3 size: 17 residues. The CDR3 reads CASSPEAGLAGQETQYF. The CDR3 DNA sequence: TGCGCCAGCAGCCCCGAGGCGGGACTAGCGGGCCAAGAGACCCAGTACTTC.

The chain is built from TRBV18 and TRBJ2-1, with unresolved D. Germline CDR1 KGHSH, CDR2 LQKENI. Deletions cut 2 bases from V and 15 bases from J, with 14 bases between. The CDR3 has 12 amino acids. In DNA, the CDR3 is TGTGCCAGCTCACCAGAAGGCTCCGCAGGGTTCTTC. Protein product: CASSPEGSAGFF.

V is TRBV5-1 and J is TRBJ1-1; D uncertain. Trimming removed 5 bases from V and 4 bases from J, with 18 bases in between. CDR1 SGHRS and CDR2 YFSETQ come from the germline V gene. This CDR3 region has 15 residues. CDR3 residues: CASSDMRAGGTEAFF. The CDR3 DNA follows: TGCGCCAGCAGTGACATGCGGGCGGGTGGCACTGAAGCTTTCTTT.

This clone has just one count. The chain has TRBV14 and TRBJ2-5; 10 bases line up with TRBD1. CDR1 is SGHDN, CDR2 FVKESK, per germline. With V trimmed by 3 bases and J by 5 bases, 3 bases remained unmatched. This CDR3 has 14 amino acids. The CDR3 sequence: CASSQTGGYETQYF. The CDR3 coding sequence is TGTGCCAGCAGCCAGACAGGGGGCTATGAGACCCAGTACTTC.

J is TRBJ2-1 and V is TRBV11-2, with 9 positions matching TRBD2. Germline CDR1 reads SGHAT; CDR2 reads FQNNGV. Trimming removed 2 bases from V and 4 bases from J; junction bases left unmatched: 6. The CDR3 is made up of 16 amino acids. CDR3 sequence reads: CASSLRPSGTYNEQFF. CDR3 nucleotide sequence: TGTGCCAGCAGCTTAAGGCCTAGCGGGACATACAATGAGCAGTTCTTC.

This rearrangement joins TRBV5-1 to TRBJ2-1; 8 bases are shared with TRBD2. V was pared by 2 bases and J by 2 bases, with 18 bases of the junction left unmatched. In germline, CDR1 is SGHRS, CDR2 YFSETQ. This CDR3 comprises 20 residues. The CDR3: CASSFGLAGGVVGTYNEQFF. The DNA of the CDR3 is TGCGCCAGCAGCTTCGGGCTAGCGGGTGGTGTTGTGGGTACCTACAATGAGCAGTTCTTC.

This chain joins TRBV29-1 and TRBJ2-3, with 10 bases fitting TRBD2. In germline, CDR1 is SQVTM, CDR2 ANQGSEA. This CDR3 has 15 residues. The J segment lost 3 bases and the V segment lost 4 bases, leaving 7 bases of the junction unmatched. CDR3 region: CSVAPSGSATDTQYF. The CDR3 region has the DNA TGCAGCGTTGCCCCTAGCGGGAGTGCAACAGATACGCAGTATTTT.